The 13 T cell receptor beta chains in this list originate from one sample, sequenced in a study of tumor-infiltrating lymphocytes in primary liver carcinoma. A constant-region primer served to make TCR beta cDNA from 500 to 550 ng total RNA. Researchers made the TCR beta libraries by running three nested multiplex PCR rounds with slightly modified ARM-PCR. The opening two PCR rounds, around 9 cycles each, paired TRBV1-TRBV30 forward primers with a C-beta reverse primer. TCRdb itself ran the multiplex PCR reads through MiXCR, one entry per CDR3 protein. Of a few hundred thousand distinct CDR3 sequences listed, nearly 60% are singletons. Unsorted whole blood served as the source of blood RNA, and germline DNA was extracted as well. The source material was peripheral blood. Every receptor here comes from a woman aged 25 to 39 with primary liver carcinoma and hepatitis B virus infection.

The chain combines TRBV12-3 or TRBV12-4 with TRBJ2-3; 12 bases match TRBD2. The V and J ends lost 0 bases and 6 bases, in that order; junction bases with no gene match: 7. The CDR3 is 17 residues long. The CDR3 protein is CASSLALTSGRIDTQYF. In nucleotides, the CDR3 is TGTGCCAGCAGTTTAGCTTTAACTAGCGGGAGGATCGATACGCAGTATTTT.

This clonotype was seen only a few times. The chain recombines TRBV5-5 with TRBJ1-5; tentative D call: TRBD1 (5 bases). V shed 1 base and J shed 4 bases, with 9 bases lying between them. The CDR3 has 14 amino acids. The germline CDR1 and CDR2 sequences are SGHKS and YYEKEE (reference sequence). CDR3 sequence reads: CASSLLTVNQPQHF. The CDR3 DNA sequence: TGTGCCAGCAGCTTGTTGACAGTTAATCAGCCCCAGCATTTT.

There are a few counts of this clonotype. This chain connects TRBV4-1 to TRBJ2-1; the D call may be TRBD1 or TRBD2 (5 bases each). V lost 2 bases, J lost 5 bases, and 19 bases lay in between. Looked up from germline, CDR1 is MGHRA and CDR2 is YSYEKL. CDR3 length: 17 amino acids. DNA for the CDR3: TGCGCCAGCAGCCAACCTTCCGGGACCCGGACCCACAATGAGCAGTTCTTC. It codes for CASSQPSGTRTHNEQFF.

Details on this clonotype: This sequence may be a read error, since a much larger clone differs from it by one base. The V call is TRBV6-1, the J call TRBJ2-5; D perhaps matches TRBD1 (6 bases). Per germline, CDR1 MNHNS and CDR2 SASEGT. V shed 5 bases and J shed 4 bases, with 17 bases lying between them. The CDR3 runs to 15 residues. CDR3 region: CASSYVRGLVETQYF. DNA of the CDR3: TGTGCCAGCAGTTATGTCAGGGGCCTGGTAGAGACCCAGTACTTC.

This clonotype was observed many times. The chain links TRBV12-3 or TRBV12-4 to TRBJ2-7; D gene ambiguous. V was clipped by 3 bases and J by 3 bases, with 3 bases between them. The CDR3 is made up of 11 amino acids. The CDR3 nucleotides are TGTGCCAGCAGTTTCTTCTACGAGCAGTACTTC. Residues: CASSFFYEQYF.

On this clonotype itself: Possible read error: a much larger clone is one base away. The J gene is TRBJ1-3, the V gene TRBV5-5; TRBD1 is a possible D gene (5 bases). The CDR3 spans 14 residues. The germline gives CDR1 SGHKS, CDR2 YYEKEE (reference sequence). Trimming stripped 6 bases from V and 4 bases from J, with 14 bases between. The CDR3 loop is CASNWPQGGNTIYF. DNA for the CDR3: TGTGCCAGCAACTGGCCGCAGGGCGGAAACACCATATATTTT.

With respect to this clonotype: This CDR3 is missing its conserved last phenylalanine or tryptophan, likely due to a read error. The V call is TRBV11-2, the J call TRBJ1-1; a weak D match, TRBD1 (5 bases). Germline values: CDR1 SGHAT, CDR2 FQNNGV. CDR3 size: 16 residues. V dropped 6 bases and J dropped 3 bases, with 20 bases sitting between them. The CDR3 DNA follows: TGTGCCAGCAGGGATCCTCGAAGGGGCGGTGACACTGAAGCTTTCATT. It codes for CASRDPRRGGDTEAFI.

For this clonotype: Since a much larger clone is just one base distant, this may be a read error. The chain links TRBV4-2 to TRBJ2-7; 8 bases fit TRBD2. This CDR3 spans 16 amino acids. The germline V gene encodes CDR1 LGHNA and CDR2 YNFKEQ. The CDR3: CASSQAASGLTYEQHF. As DNA, the CDR3 is TGTGCCAGCAGCCAGGCCGCTAGCGGGCTTACCTACGAGCAGCACTTC.

The gene calls are TRBV30 and TRBJ2-1; 7 bases align to TRBD2. Unmatched junction bases numbered 16, after V lost 3 bases and J lost 8 bases. The germline V gene encodes CDR1 GTSNPN and CDR2 SVGIG (reference sequence). CDR3 length: 16 residues. CDR3 amino acids: CAWSLKQSGINDEQFF. In DNA, the CDR3 is TGTGCCTGGAGCTTAAAGCAGAGCGGGATTAACGATGAGCAGTTCTTC.

This clonotype was detected only a few times. A junction boundary mismatches the germline segment, possibly from a read error. The chain is built from TRBV10-3 and TRBJ2-1, with D maybe TRBD2 (6 bases). The CDR3 covers 14 residues. CDR1 is ENHRY, CDR2 SYGVKD, per germline. The CDR3 protein is CAISEGGIYNGQFF. DNA of the CDR3: TGTGCCATCAGTGAAGGCGGGATTTACAATGGGCAGTTCTTC.

This clonotype has a count of ten or more. The V gene is TRBV6-5, the J gene TRBJ1-5, with 8 bases matching TRBD1. Trimming cost V 5 bases and J 7 bases; bases outside gene matches: 10. This CDR3 contains 15 residues. Germline-derived CDR1 and CDR2 are MNHEY and SVGAGI. CDR3: CASSPDRGRGQPQHF. The CDR3 DNA is TGTGCCAGCAGTCCTGACAGGGGCAGAGGCCAGCCCCAGCATTTT.

With respect to this clonotype: The junction differs from germline at one of its ends, possibly a read error. The V gene is TRBV11-2, the J gene TRBJ2-2; 7 bases line up with TRBD1. Germline V lookup: CDR1 SGHAT, CDR2 FQNNGV. There are 16 residues in the CDR3. As DNA, the CDR3 is TGTGCCAGCAGCCCAAGGGACAGATCGAACACCTGGGAGCCGTTTTTT. Protein: CASSPRDRSNTWEPFF.

This clonotype came up many times. The chain joins TRBV28 to TRBJ2-4, with D hard to call. The germline V gene has CDR1 MDHEN and CDR2 SYDVKM. The CDR3 consists of 14 residues. The V end was cut by 7 bases, the J end by 1 base, with 11 bases between. CDR3 sequence: CASNSIPAKNIQYF. CDR3 DNA: TGTGCCAGCAATTCGATTCCGGCCAAAAACATTCAGTACTTC.